These 24 T cell receptor beta chains originate from one sample sequenced in a study of prognosis after radiotherapy for stage I lung cancer. Two-round multiplex PCR on genomic DNA was the method by which TCR beta CDR3 was amplified. Each TRBV and TRBJ gene had its own primer in the first PCR round. TCRdb called the multiplex PCR reads again in MiXCR, with one record for every CDR3 protein. In the table there are roughly 32,000 distinct CDR3 sequences, 35% to 45% of which are singletons. Sequenced material: PBMCs, taken before or after stereotactic body radiation therapy (not recorded which). The receptors were gathered from a donor aged 50 or older with non-small cell lung cancer.

This clonotype is categorized as medium-sized. This chain links TRBV24-1 with TRBJ2-1, with 9 positions matching TRBD1. From germline, CDR1 is KGHDR and CDR2 SFDVKD. With 3 bases clipped from V and 5 bases from J, the junction kept 4 bases outside the gene matches. The CDR3 length is 15 residues. The CDR3 nucleotides read TGTGCCACCAGTGATGGGACAGGGTTTAACAATGAGCAGTTCTTC. Its protein product is CATSDGTGFNNEQFF.

As to this clonotype: This likely stems from a read error, as it lies one base from a far larger clone. The V gene is TRBV6-8, the J gene TRBJ2-7; 8 bases fit TRBD1. V trimming: 5 bases; J trimming: 9 bases; junction bases outside the gene matches: 9. The germline gives CDR1 MNHGY, CDR2 SAAAGT. The CDR3 is 13 residues long. Here the CDR3 DNA reads TGTGCCAGCAGTCAAGGACAGGGAACTGTGCAGTACTTC. This sequence encodes CASSQGQGTVQYF.

This clonotype turned up a few times. J is TRBJ2-5 and V is TRBV20-1; D remains ambiguous. Germline CDR1 and CDR2: DFQATT and SNEGSKA (reference sequence). Trimming took off 3 bases at V and 1 base at J, with 6 bases between the two ends. The CDR3 length is 12 residues. The CDR3 is CSASTTQETQYF. CDR3 in DNA: TGCAGTGCTAGTACTACCCAAGAGACCCAGTACTTC.

As to this clonotype: The junction departs from the called germline gene at one end, perhaps through a read error. J is TRBJ2-2 and V is TRBV27; the match to TRBD2 covers 9 bases. Germline CDR1 is MNHEY and CDR2 is SMNVEV (reference sequence). This CDR3 contains 16 residues. CDR3 loop: CASSAYLAGKTVELFF. The CDR3, as DNA: TGTGCCAGCAGTGCCTACCTAGCGGGAAAAACCGTGGAGCTGTTTTTT.

This clonotype was counted ten times or more. J is TRBJ2-5 and V is TRBV5-8; a possible D gene is TRBD2 (6 bases). Germline V lookup: CDR1 SGHTS, CDR2 YDEGEE. The CDR3 totals 14 residues. V was shortened by 4 bases and J by 5 bases, with 15 bases between the two germline ends. The CDR3 sequence is CASSPGTRRETQYF. The CDR3 nucleotides are TGTGCCAGCAGCCCCGGGACTCGCAGGGAGACCCAGTACTTC.

The chain joins TRBV6-1 to TRBJ1-2; no definite D call. CDR3 length equals 14 residues. The V gene's germline CDR1 is MNHNS and CDR2 SASEGT. V dropped 5 bases and J dropped 4 bases, with 14 bases sitting between them. The CDR3 loop reads CASSSYTSVYGYTF. The DNA of the CDR3 is TGTGCCAGCAGTAGCTACACCTCGGTCTATGGCTACACCTTC.

Judged by abundance, this clonotype is medium-sized (0.01 to 0.1%). This chain connects TRBV5-1 to TRBJ2-3; 8 bases match TRBD2. CDR1 is SGHRS and CDR2 is YFSETQ in the germline V gene. Trimming took 6 bases from V and 0 from J; bases not matched to a gene: 6. CDR3 length: 15 residues. The CDR3 bases are TGCGCCAGCACTTTAGCGGGGACTAGCACAGATACGCAGTATTTT. Protein sequence: CASTLAGTSTDTQYF. Full variable domain (remainder filled in from reference TRBV5-1 and TRBJ2-3): KAGVTQTPRYLIKTRGQQVTLSCSPISGHRSVSWYQQTPGQGLQFLFEYFSETQRNKGNFPGRFSGRQFSNSRSEMNVSTLELGDSALYLCASTLAGTSTDTQYFGPGTRLTVL.

Many counts were recorded for this clonotype. This chain uses TRBV30 with TRBJ1-1; TRBD1 is a possible D gene (5 bases). V was shortened by 0 bases and J by 5 bases, with 10 bases between the two germline ends. CDR3 length: 13 residues. Germline V CDR1 and CDR2: GTSNPN, SVGIG (reference sequence). The CDR3 DNA is TGTGCCTGGAGTGTTCAGGGAAATACTGAAGCTTTCTTT. This gives the protein CAWSVQGNTEAFF.

The J gene is TRBJ1-1, the V gene TRBV2, with D hard to call. Germline V gene data show CDR1 as SNHLY and CDR2 as FYNNEI. CDR3 length equals 15 residues. Trimming took off 6 bases at V and 4 bases at J, with 18 bases between the two ends. The CDR3 reads CASSLGRVGVTEAFF. The CDR3 bases are TGTGCCAGCAGCCTCGGCCGGGTCGGAGTCACTGAAGCTTTCTTT.

CDR3 sequence: CASSIRQGITAFF. In DNA, the CDR3 is TGTGCCAGCAGTATAAGACAGGGGATTACGGCTTTCTTT. The chain uses TRBV27 and TRBJ1-1; TRBD1 agrees at 8 bases. CDR3 size: 13 residues. CDR1 and CDR2 (germline): MNHEY, SMNVEV (reference sequence). The V and J ends lost 5 bases and 11 bases, in that order; junction bases with no gene match: 10.

This clonotype showed up many times. The chain is built from TRBV2 and TRBJ1-3; 8 bases agree with TRBD1. With 6 bases clipped from V and 1 base from J, the junction kept 11 bases outside the gene matches. This CDR3 is 17 amino acids long. Germline V CDR1 and CDR2: SNHLY, FYNNEI. The CDR3 loop is CASSYWTGRRSGNTIYF. The CDR3 DNA is TGTGCCAGCAGCTATTGGACAGGGCGTCGGTCTGGAAACACCATATATTTT.

Worth noting for this clonotype: Since a far larger clone is one base different, this is likely a read error. The chain joins TRBV6-4 to TRBJ2-7; TRBD1 matches at 7 bases. Germline CDR1 and CDR2: MRHNA and SNTAGT. The V segment lost 6 bases and the J segment 4 bases; nucleotides outside the gene matches: 6. The CDR3 extends over 13 amino acids. CDR3 region: CASRTPQGYEQYV. CDR3 bases: TGTGCCAGCAGAACCCCACAGGGGTACGAGCAGTACGTC.

This clonotype was seen repeatedly, ten times or more. The chain combines TRBV7-6 with TRBJ1-2, with D unresolved. This CDR3 is built from 14 residues. CDR1 is SGHVS and CDR2 is FNYEAQ in the germline V gene. Trimming removed 2 bases from V and 6 bases from J, with 13 bases in between. The CDR3 protein is CASSLSRGSDGYTF. The CDR3 DNA is TGTGCCAGCAGCTTAAGCCGGGGTAGTGATGGCTACACCTTC.

The chain is built from TRBV20-1 and TRBJ2-7, with a tentative D call TRBD2 (5 bases). The CDR3 length is 11 residues. Germline loops: CDR1 DFQATT, CDR2 SNEGSKA (reference sequence). Trimming stripped 3 bases from V and 4 bases from J, with 7 bases between. The CDR3 reads CSASGEYEQYF. Written as DNA, the CDR3 is TGCAGTGCTAGCGGGGAGTACGAGCAGTACTTC.

The rearrangement links TRBV2 to TRBJ2-1; D unclear. There are 11 residues in the CDR3. Germline CDR1 SNHLY, CDR2 FYNNEI. V lost 7 bases, J lost 9 bases, and 10 bases lay in between. CDR3 amino acids: CASIGLGEQFF. DNA of the CDR3: TGTGCCAGCATCGGCTTGGGTGAGCAGTTCTTC.

A remark on this clonotype: This could be a read error, since a much larger clone is one nucleotide away. The J gene is TRBJ2-3, the V gene TRBV5-5, with a tentative D call TRBD2 (5 bases). Germline CDR1 SGHKS, CDR2 YYEKEE (reference sequence). This CDR3 region has 15 residues. V shed 1 base and J shed 0 bases, with 9 bases lying between them. Written as DNA, the CDR3 is TGTGCCAGCAGCTTGATTAGCGCTAGCACAGATACGCAGTATTTT. Translated, it gives CASSLISASTDTQYF.

This clonotype was observed a handful of times. This may be a read error, as it is one base from a much larger clone. The genes are TRBV3-1 and TRBJ2-1; D is tentatively TRBD1 or TRBD2 (5 bases each). Germline values: CDR1 LGHDT, CDR2 YNNKEL (reference sequence). The CDR3 totals 17 residues. The V end was cut by 4 bases, the J end by 8 bases, with 24 bases between. The CDR3 loop is CASSLPPGPLESDEQFF. DNA of the CDR3: TGTGCCAGCAGCCTACCACCGGGACCCCTGGAAAGCGATGAGCAGTTCTTC.

The gene calls are TRBV11-2 and TRBJ2-1, with D possibly matching TRBD1 (6 bases). Deletions cut 5 bases from V and 7 bases from J, with 12 bases between. Germline values: CDR1 SGHAT, CDR2 FQNNGV. The CDR3 has 13 amino acids. In nucleotides, the CDR3 is TGTGCCAGCAGCACCCTCAGGGGTAATGAGCAGTTCTTC. Protein: CASSTLRGNEQFF.

This clonotype is medium-sized by share. V is TRBV12-3 or TRBV12-4 and J is TRBJ1-6; the D gene is possibly TRBD1 (6 bases). V was cut by 7 bases and J by 7 bases, with 14 bases left in between. The CDR3 spans 14 residues. The CDR3 coding sequence is TGTGCCAGCAAAAAAGAGGGGGGAAATTCACCCCTCCACTTT. As protein: CASKKEGGNSPLHF.

This clonotype qualifies as medium-sized. The V call is TRBV6-1, the J call TRBJ1-5, with 10 bases fitting TRBD1. V gave up 5 bases and J gave up 7 bases; unmatched junction bases: 5. Germline loops: CDR1 MNHNS, CDR2 SASEGT. The CDR3 is made up of 14 amino acids. As DNA, the CDR3 is TGTGCCAGCAGTCAGGACAGGGGGAGCCAGCCCCAGCATTTT. Encoded protein: CASSQDRGSQPQHF.

The genes are TRBV19 and TRBJ2-1, with TRBD2 identical over 9 bases. Germline assignment: CDR1 LNHDA and CDR2 SQIVND (reference sequence). This CDR3 has 15 residues. V gave up 3 bases and J gave up 12 bases; unmatched junction bases: 12. The CDR3: CASSIFSGGANRQFF. CDR3 nucleotides: TGTGCCAGTAGTATTTTTAGCGGGGGTGCCAATAGGCAGTTCTTC.

This clonotype has only one observation. V usage is TRBV20-1 and J usage is TRBJ2-3; no clear D. The V gene's germline CDR1 is DFQATT and CDR2 SNEGSKA (reference sequence). The CDR3 runs to 13 residues. Trimming shortened V by 8 bases and J by 4 bases, and 16 bases separated the two germline ends. The CDR3 DNA follows: TGCAGTTCAACCAGGTACCGGGCAGATACGCAGTATTTT. It translates to CSSTRYRADTQYF.

On this clonotype itself: A read error may produce the germline difference seen at one junction end. The chain combines TRBV5-1 with TRBJ2-2; 7 bases fit TRBD1. Germline V lookup: CDR1 SGHRS, CDR2 YFSETQ. This CDR3 is 16 amino acids long. CDR3 DNA sequence: TGCGCCAGCAGCTTGGGTGGGGGACAGCACACCGGTGAGCTGTTTTTT. It specifies CASSLGGGQHTGELFF.

This clonotype was counted ten times or more. The chain is built from TRBV5-5 and TRBJ2-3, with no clear D. The germline V and J ends were trimmed by 4 bases and 4 bases, with 13 bases remaining between them. The CDR3 is 14 residues long. Germline CDR1 and CDR2: SGHKS and YYEKEE (reference sequence). CDR3 sequence reads: CASSPGRMADTQYF. CDR3 nucleotides: TGTGCCAGCAGCCCAGGACGGATGGCAGATACGCAGTATTTT.